Below, 21 T cell receptor beta chains from the same sample are listed, as sequenced in a study of graft-versus-host responses after intestinal transplantation. Assay: immunoSEQ multiplex PCR; the TCRdb copy retains only in-frame clones and omits some. There are 74,000 or so clones in the sample; around 92% occur only once, and roughly 0.64% lies in the top ten. This specimen was PBMCs, taken 98 days after intestinal transplantation. The receptors shown here come from a human patient who received an intestinal transplant, so some T cells may come from the graft donor.

V usage is TRBV4-2 and J usage is TRBJ2-3; 11 bases fit TRBD2. V lost 0 bases and J lost 3; bases outside the gene matches: 5. Per the germline V gene, CDR1 is LGHNA and CDR2 is YNFKEQ. The CDR3 totals 17 residues. DNA for the CDR3: TGTGCCAGCAGCCAAGATGTAGCGGGGGGGCCAACAGATACGCAGTATTTT. Amino acid sequence: CASSQDVAGGPTDTQYF.

J is TRBJ1-2 and V is TRBV6-1, with D tentatively TRBD1 (5 bases). The V and J ends lost 4 bases and 1 base respectively, with 19 bases between them. CDR3 length: 17 residues. CDR1 and CDR2 (germline): MNHNS, SASEGT. The CDR3: CASSGSYGTKINYGYTF. The CDR3 DNA sequence: TGTGCCAGCAGTGGTTCTTACGGGACCAAAATTAACTATGGCTACACCTTC.

This chain links TRBV7-9 with TRBJ1-1; 7 nucleotides align to TRBD1. The CDR3 extends over 11 amino acids. With 0 bases clipped from V and 11 bases from J, the junction kept 0 bases outside the gene matches. Germline CDR1 and CDR2: SEHNR and FQNEAQ (reference sequence). The CDR3 DNA sequence: TGTGCCAGCAGCTTAGCGGACAGGGCTTTCTTT. Protein sequence: CASSLADRAFF.

This chain joins TRBV4-1 and TRBJ2-5, with D perhaps matching TRBD2 (5 bases). CDR1 is MGHRA, CDR2 YSYEKL, per germline. Trimming took 2 bases from V and 1 from J, leaving 14 bases between them. This CDR3 has 16 residues. CDR3 nucleotides: TGCGCCAGCAGCCAACTCCCTCCGAGCGGCCAAGAGACCCAGTACTTC. Translated: CASSQLPPSGQETQYF.

The chain uses TRBV27 and TRBJ2-7; D tentatively fits TRBD1 or TRBD2 (6 bases each). This CDR3 spans 15 amino acids. Germline V gene data show CDR1 as MNHEY and CDR2 as SMNVEV (reference sequence). V was shortened by 1 base and J by 3 bases, with 13 bases between the two germline ends. This chain's CDR3 is CASSLLGGINYEQYF. CDR3 nucleotide sequence: TGTGCCAGCAGTTTATTAGGGGGGATCAACTACGAGCAGTACTTC.

The V and J genes are TRBV9 and TRBJ1-5, with D possibly being TRBD1 (6 bases). Trimming pared 5 bases from V and 5 bases from J, leaving 17 bases between. Per germline, CDR1 SGDLS and CDR2 YYNGEE. The CDR3 spans 15 residues. In DNA, the CDR3 is TGTGCCAGCAGTGAGGCAGGGGAGGGCTATCAGCCCCAGCATTTT. This sequence encodes CASSEAGEGYQPQHF.

A few counts support this clone. The chain joins TRBV5-3 to TRBJ2-7; no clear D. TRBV5-3 is designated an ORF whose function remains uncertain. Trimming left V 5 bases short and J 5 bases short, with 20 bases between. There are 15 residues in the CDR3. CDR3 coding DNA: TGTGCCAGAAGAGGTCCGGAAACAGCTTGGAACGAGCAGTACTTC. Translating it yields CARRGPETAWNEQYF.

This clone was picked up a small number of times. The chain couples TRBV2 to TRBJ2-1; 7 bases agree with TRBD2. This CDR3 region has 14 residues. Germline CDR1 reads SNHLY; CDR2 reads FYNNEI. Losses at the gene ends were 8 bases for V and 7 bases for J; bases not matched to a gene: 11. CDR3 sequence reads: CASGKGGTMNEQFF. In DNA form, the CDR3 reads TGTGCCAGCGGAAAAGGAGGGACTATGAATGAGCAGTTCTTC.

V usage is TRBV9 and J usage is TRBJ2-7; D possibly corresponds to TRBD2 (6 bases). Germline assignment: CDR1 SGDLS and CDR2 YYNGEE. V lost 0 bases to trimming and J lost 4 bases, with 8 bases between them. The CDR3 length is 13 residues. CDR3 coding DNA: TGTGCCAGCAGCGTAGGGGGGGAGTACGAGCAGTACTTC. As protein: CASSVGGEYEQYF.

The chain couples TRBV5-6 to TRBJ1-1, with TRBD1 matching over 7 bases. Germline V CDR1 and CDR2: SGHDT, YYEEEE. The CDR3 covers 13 residues. V dropped 3 bases and J dropped 1; count of bases not matched to a gene: 0. Here the CDR3 DNA reads TGTGCCAGCAGCTGGGACAGGAACACTGAAGCTTTCTTT. Encoded protein: CASSWDRNTEAFF. The full variable domain, completed using reference TRBV5-6 and TRBJ1-1, is DAGVTQSPTHLIKTRGQQVTLRCSPKSGHDTVSWYQQALGQGPQFIFQYYEEEERQRGNFPDRFSGHQFPNYSSELNVNALLLGDSALYLCASSWDRNTEAFFGQGTRLTVV.

V is TRBV28 and J is TRBJ2-1; D gene ambiguous. This CDR3 spans 12 amino acids. Between the trimmed V and J ends, which lost 8 bases and 4 bases, there was a span of 9 bases. Germline V lookup: CDR1 MDHEN, CDR2 SYDVKM. The CDR3 region has the DNA TGTGCCAGCGGGCTATCATACAATGAGCAGTTCTTC. Amino acid sequence: CASGLSYNEQFF.

A few counts support this clone. The chain is built from TRBV19 and TRBJ2-5, with 13 bases identical to TRBD2. J was trimmed by 4 bases and V by 1 base; bases with no gene match: 3. Per the germline V gene, CDR1 is LNHDA and CDR2 is SQIVND (reference sequence). This CDR3 contains 16 residues. DNA of the CDR3: TGTGCCAGTAGTATAGGCGGACTAGCGGGAGCAGAGACCCAGTACTTC. It yields the protein CASSIGGLAGAETQYF.

V is TRBV7-6 and J is TRBJ1-3; maybe TRBD1 (6 bases). CDR1 is SGHVS and CDR2 is FNYEAQ in the germline V gene. Trimming pared 5 bases from V and 2 bases from J, leaving 13 bases between. This CDR3 comprises 15 residues. The CDR3 DNA sequence: TGTGCCAGCAGCCGAAACAGGGATCCTGGAAACACCATATATTTT. Amino acid sequence: CASSRNRDPGNTIYF. The full variable domain, rest sourced from reference TRBV7-6 and TRBJ1-3, is GAGVSQSPRYKVTKRGQDVALRCDPISGHVSLYWYRQALGQGPEFLTYFNYEAQQDKSGLPNDRFSAERPEGSISTLTIQRTEQRDSAMYRCASSRNRDPGNTIYFGEGSWLTVV.

This sequence joins TRBV19 and TRBJ1-4, with 10 bases that match TRBD1. This CDR3 has 15 residues. V was pared by 4 bases and J by 6 bases, with 5 bases of the junction left unmatched. Germline assignment: CDR1 LNHDA and CDR2 SQIVND (reference sequence). CDR3 sequence reads: CASSTAGTGDEKLFF. The CDR3 nucleotides are TGTGCCAGTAGTACGGCCGGGACAGGGGATGAAAAACTGTTTTTT. The full variable domain, its missing parts supplied by reference TRBV19 and TRBJ1-4, is DGGITQSPKYLFRKEGQNVTLSCEQNLNHDAMYWYRQDPGQGLRLIYYSQIVNDFQKGDIAEGYSVSREKKESFPLTVTSAQKNPTAFYLCASSTAGTGDEKLFFGSGTQLSVL.

This clone showed up just a few times. The V gene is TRBV10-3, the J gene TRBJ1-5, with D possibly being TRBD1 (6 bases). V shed 3 bases and J shed 1 base, with 10 bases lying between them. Germline values: CDR1 ENHRY, CDR2 SYGVKD. The CDR3 is 15 residues long. CDR3 region: CAISDQQGSNQPQHF. CDR3 bases: TGTGCCATCAGTGACCAGCAGGGGAGCAATCAGCCCCAGCATTTT.

V is TRBV19 and J is TRBJ2-3; a weak D match, TRBD1 (7 bases). CDR3 length equals 15 residues. Looked up from germline, CDR1 is LNHDA and CDR2 is SQIVND (reference sequence). V lost 3 bases to trimming and J lost 3 bases, with 13 bases between them. The CDR3 region is CASSIRQGGTDTQYF. In DNA form, the CDR3 reads TGTGCCAGTAGTATCCGACAGGGAGGTACAGATACGCAGTATTTT.

V usage is TRBV13 and J usage is TRBJ2-3; perhaps TRBD2 as D (6 bases). The V end lost 4 bases, the J end lost 2 bases, and 10 bases lay between the germline ends. In germline, CDR1 is PRHDT, CDR2 FYEKMQ (reference sequence). This CDR3 has 14 amino acids. This CDR3 reads CASSSGLSTDTQYF. DNA of the CDR3: TGTGCCAGCAGCTCCGGACTATCCACAGATACGCAGTATTTT.

This chain joins TRBV4-1 and TRBJ2-7; D perhaps matches TRBD2 (6 bases). CDR3 length: 14 residues. Trimming left V 3 bases short and J 0 bases short, with 9 bases between. Looked up from germline, CDR1 is MGHRA and CDR2 is YSYEKL. The CDR3 region has the DNA TGCGCCAGCAGCCATTCGGAGGGCTCCTACGAGCAGTACTTC. As protein: CASSHSEGSYEQYF.

The chain's CDR3 is CASSQEGTEGLQPQHF. The CDR3 DNA sequence: TGCGCCAGCAGCCAAGAAGGAACTGAAGGTTTACAGCCCCAGCATTTT. The rearrangement links TRBV4-1 to TRBJ1-5; D uncertain. Germline assignment: CDR1 MGHRA and CDR2 YSYEKL. The germline V and J ends were trimmed by 0 bases and 7 bases, with 16 bases remaining between them. The length of the CDR3 is 16 residues.

V gene TRBV28 combines with J gene TRBJ2-1; D perhaps matches TRBD2 (5 bases). The V end was cut by 3 bases, the J end by 7 bases, with 16 bases between. The CDR3 has 15 residues. Germline values: CDR1 MDHEN, CDR2 SYDVKM. The CDR3 bases are TGTGCCAGCAGTTTCCGCCCGAGGAGGTTGAATGAGCAGTTCTTC. Protein product: CASSFRPRRLNEQFF.

The chain is built from TRBV27 and TRBJ2-6; 9 bases map to TRBD1. Trimming removed 2 bases from V and 0 bases from J; junction bases left unmatched: 14. There are 21 residues in the CDR3. CDR1 and CDR2 from the germline V gene are MNHEY and SMNVEV (reference sequence). CDR3 sequence reads: CASSLAPSQGAKGSGANVLTF. As DNA, the CDR3 is TGTGCCAGCAGTTTAGCCCCCTCACAGGGGGCAAAGGGCTCTGGGGCCAACGTCCTGACTTTC.